This entry lists 5 T cell receptor beta chains sequenced from one sample in a study of T cells in Graves' hyperthyroidism and ophthalmopathy. RNA transcripts yielded amplified TCR beta CDR3 regions. A set of HTBI primers served as the primers for a first-round RT-PCR of the TCR CDR3. TCRdb re-derived calls from the multiplex PCR reads in MiXCR, one entry per CDR3 protein. The table has fewer than 700,000 distinct CDR3 sequences, around 15% seen once. Sequenced input: blood. The receptors here all came from a woman in her thirties with Graves' hyperthyroidism.

The V call is TRBV5-1, the J call TRBJ2-2; D unclear. V shed 2 bases and J shed 5 bases, with 10 bases lying between them. The CDR3 contains 14 residues. The germline V gene encodes CDR1 SGHRS and CDR2 YFSETQ. The CDR3 loop is CASSFPRSTGELFF. CDR3 DNA: TGCGCCAGCAGCTTCCCCCGGAGTACCGGGGAGCTGTTTTTT.

This clonotype came up many times. V gene TRBV28 combines with J gene TRBJ2-7; TRBD2 agrees at 11 bases. V trimming: 3 bases; J trimming: 2 bases; junction bases outside the gene matches: 0. Germline CDR1 is MDHEN and CDR2 is SYDVKM. The CDR3 runs 14 residues. CDR3 bases: TGTGCCAGCAGTTTTAGCGGGAGGGCCTACGAGCAGTACTTC. This encodes CASSFSGRAYEQYF.

Many counts were recorded for this clonotype. The CDR3 DNA follows: TGTGCCACCACACTAGCGGGTGACGATACGCAGTATTTT. Translated, it gives CATTLAGDDTQYF. V is TRBV18 and J is TRBJ2-3; TRBD2 aligns across 9 bases. This CDR3 comprises 13 residues. CDR1 and CDR2 from the germline V gene are KGHSH and LQKENI. V gave up 10 bases and J gave up 6 bases; unmatched junction bases: 8.

The sample holds a few counts of this clonotype. V usage is TRBV7-9 and J usage is TRBJ1-2; 7 bases agree with TRBD1. The CDR3 has 12 amino acids. After removal of 8 bases from V and 7 bases from J, the junction contained 7 bases not matched to a gene. From germline, CDR1 is SEHNR and CDR2 FQNEAQ (reference sequence). CDR3: CASGQGGFGYTF. Here the CDR3 DNA reads TGTGCCAGCGGGCAGGGGGGTTTTGGCTACACCTTC.

This clonotype was detected a few times. This chain connects TRBV5-1 to TRBJ2-1, with TRBD1 matching over 7 bases. CDR3 length equals 16 residues. Germline V gene lookup returns CDR1 SGHRS and CDR2 YFSETQ. V shed 0 bases, J shed 3 bases, and the junction held 6 bases outside the gene matches. The CDR3 loop is CASSLGSGQSYNEQFF. The CDR3 coding sequence is TGCGCCAGCAGCTTGGGTTCGGGACAGAGCTACAATGAGCAGTTCTTC.